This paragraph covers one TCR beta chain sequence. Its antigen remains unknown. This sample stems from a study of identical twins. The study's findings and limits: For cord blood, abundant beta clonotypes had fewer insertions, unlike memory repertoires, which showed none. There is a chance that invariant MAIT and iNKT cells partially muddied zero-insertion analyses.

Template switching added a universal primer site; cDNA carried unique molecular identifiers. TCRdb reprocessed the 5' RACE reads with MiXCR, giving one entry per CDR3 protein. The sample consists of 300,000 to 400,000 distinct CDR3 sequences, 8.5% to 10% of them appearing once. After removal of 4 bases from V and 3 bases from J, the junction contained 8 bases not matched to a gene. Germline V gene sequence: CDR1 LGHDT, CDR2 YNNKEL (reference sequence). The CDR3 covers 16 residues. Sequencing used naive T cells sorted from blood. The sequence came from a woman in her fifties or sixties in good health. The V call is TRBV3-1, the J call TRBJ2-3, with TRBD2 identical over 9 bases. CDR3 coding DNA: TGTGCCAGCAGCCCCCATAGCGGGAGCCGTACAGATACGCAGTATTTT. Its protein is CASSPHSGSRTDTQYF.